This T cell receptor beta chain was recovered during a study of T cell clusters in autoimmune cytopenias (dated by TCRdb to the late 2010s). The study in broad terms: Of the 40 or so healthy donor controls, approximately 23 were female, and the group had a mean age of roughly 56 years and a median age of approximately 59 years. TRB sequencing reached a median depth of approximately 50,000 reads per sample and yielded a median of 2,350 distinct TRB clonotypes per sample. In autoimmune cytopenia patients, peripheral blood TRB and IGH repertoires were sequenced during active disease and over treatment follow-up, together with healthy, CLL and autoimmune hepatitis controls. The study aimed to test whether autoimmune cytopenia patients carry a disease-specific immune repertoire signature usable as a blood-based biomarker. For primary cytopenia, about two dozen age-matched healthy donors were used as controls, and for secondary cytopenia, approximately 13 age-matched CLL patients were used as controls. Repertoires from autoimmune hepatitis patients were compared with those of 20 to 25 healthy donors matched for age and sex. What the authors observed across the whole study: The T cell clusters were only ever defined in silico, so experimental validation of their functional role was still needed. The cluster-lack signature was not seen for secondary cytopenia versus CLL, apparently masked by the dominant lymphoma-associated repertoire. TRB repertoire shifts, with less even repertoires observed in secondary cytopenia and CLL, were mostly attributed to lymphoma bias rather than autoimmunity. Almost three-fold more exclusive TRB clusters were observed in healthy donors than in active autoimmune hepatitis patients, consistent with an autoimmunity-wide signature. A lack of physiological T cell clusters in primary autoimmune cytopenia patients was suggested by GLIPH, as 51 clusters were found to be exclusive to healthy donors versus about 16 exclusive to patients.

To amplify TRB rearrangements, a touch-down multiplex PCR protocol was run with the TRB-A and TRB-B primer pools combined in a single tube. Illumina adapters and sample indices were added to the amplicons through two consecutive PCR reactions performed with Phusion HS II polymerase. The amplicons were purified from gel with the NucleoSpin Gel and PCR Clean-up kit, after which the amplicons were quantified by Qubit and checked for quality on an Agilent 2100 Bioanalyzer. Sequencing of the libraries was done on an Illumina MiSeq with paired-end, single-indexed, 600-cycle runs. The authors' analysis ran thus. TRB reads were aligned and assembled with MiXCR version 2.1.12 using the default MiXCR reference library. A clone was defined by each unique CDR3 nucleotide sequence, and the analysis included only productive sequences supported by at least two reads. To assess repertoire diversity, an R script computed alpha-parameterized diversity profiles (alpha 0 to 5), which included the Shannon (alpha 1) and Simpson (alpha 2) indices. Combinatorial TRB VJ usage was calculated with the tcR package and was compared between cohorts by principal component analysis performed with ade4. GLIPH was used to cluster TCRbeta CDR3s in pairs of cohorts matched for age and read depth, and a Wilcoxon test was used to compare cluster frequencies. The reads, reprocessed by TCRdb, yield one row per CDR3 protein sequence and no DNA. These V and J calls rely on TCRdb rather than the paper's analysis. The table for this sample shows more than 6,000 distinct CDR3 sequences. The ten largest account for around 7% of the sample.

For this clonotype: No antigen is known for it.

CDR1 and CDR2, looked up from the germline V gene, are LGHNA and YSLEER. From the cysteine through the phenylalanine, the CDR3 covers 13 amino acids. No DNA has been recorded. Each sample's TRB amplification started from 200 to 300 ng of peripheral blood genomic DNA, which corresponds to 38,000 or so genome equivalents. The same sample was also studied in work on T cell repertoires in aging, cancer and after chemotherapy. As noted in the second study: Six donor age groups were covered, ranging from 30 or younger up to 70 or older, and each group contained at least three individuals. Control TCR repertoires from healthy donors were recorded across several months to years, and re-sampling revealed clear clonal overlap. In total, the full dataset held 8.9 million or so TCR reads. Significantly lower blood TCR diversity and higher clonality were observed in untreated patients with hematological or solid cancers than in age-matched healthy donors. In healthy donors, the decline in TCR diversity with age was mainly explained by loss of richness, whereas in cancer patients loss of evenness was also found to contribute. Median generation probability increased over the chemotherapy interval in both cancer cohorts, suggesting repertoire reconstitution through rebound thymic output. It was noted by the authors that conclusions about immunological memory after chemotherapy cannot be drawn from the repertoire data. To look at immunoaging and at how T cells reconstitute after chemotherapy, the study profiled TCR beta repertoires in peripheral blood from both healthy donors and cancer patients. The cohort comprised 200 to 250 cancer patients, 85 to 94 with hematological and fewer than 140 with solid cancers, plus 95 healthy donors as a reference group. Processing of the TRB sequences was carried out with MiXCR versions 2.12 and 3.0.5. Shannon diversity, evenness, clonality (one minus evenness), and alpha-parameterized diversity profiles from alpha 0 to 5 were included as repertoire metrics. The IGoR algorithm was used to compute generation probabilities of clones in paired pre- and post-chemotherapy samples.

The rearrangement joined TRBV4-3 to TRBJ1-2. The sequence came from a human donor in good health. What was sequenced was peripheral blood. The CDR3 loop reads CASSQDTDYGYTF.